This TCR beta chain was sequenced in a study of cytomegalovirus exposure and HLA in healthy donors. General study points: Cytomegalovirus association was assigned to about 150 TCR beta chains. Diagnosis of cytomegalovirus status made by the classifier reportedly showed high specificity and sensitivity.

Here immunoSEQ multiplex PCR was the method, and the copy in TCRdb shows in-frame clones only, minus some. Of approximately 70,000 clones in the sample, approximately 94% were seen once. Donors came from a validation cohort of over a hundred subjects, distinct from the first 666-subject cohort. Looked up from germline, CDR1 is MDHEN and CDR2 is SYDVKM. V gave up 2 bases and J gave up 8 bases; unmatched junction bases: 8. This CDR3 comprises 14 residues. Note on this clone: Antigen: not known.

The clonotype comes from a woman aged 18-30 years in good health and CMV-seronegative. The genes are TRBV28 and TRBJ1-2, with 7 bases identical to TRBD1. The sequenced sample consisted of PBMCs. In nucleotides, the CDR3 is TGTGCCAGCAGTTTAGGAGGGGGCGCTGGAGGCTACACCTTC. As protein: CASSLGGGAGGYTF.